Each of the 25 T cell receptor beta chains below was sequenced from the same sample in a study of T cells in Graves' hyperthyroidism and ophthalmopathy (dated 2019 in TCRdb). The method was multiplex PCR. Instrument on record: Illumina HiSeq 2000. TCR beta CDR3 regions were amplified from RNA transcripts. The first round of RT-PCR for the TCR CDR3 was performed with the HTBI primer set and the Qiagen OneStep RT-PCR kit. TCRdb ran its own pipeline on the public reads, namely fastp trimming at Q25 and MiXCR clone calling, and kept in-frame beta chains. Identical CDR3 protein sequences are pooled into one entry, listed with their most common genes and DNA. Counted in this sample were a few hundred thousand distinct CDR3 sequences; under 15% of them appeared once. Clones ranked in the top ten supply around 17% of the sample. The specimen was blood. Receptors were obtained from a woman younger than 35 with Graves' hyperthyroidism.

The chain couples TRBV6-4 to TRBJ2-2, with D unresolved. CDR1 is MRHNA and CDR2 is SNTAGT in the germline V gene. The CDR3 covers 13 residues. The V gene lost 0 bases and the J gene lost 9 bases, with 8 bases spanning the gap. The CDR3 reads CASSDSETRELFF. The CDR3 region has the DNA TGTGCCAGCAGTGACTCGGAGACCCGGGAGCTGTTTTTT.

Comment on this clonotype: This may come from a read error, since a much larger clone is one base off. This sequence joins TRBV19 and TRBJ2-1, with 9 nucleotides matching TRBD2. This CDR3 spans 14 amino acids. Looked up from germline, CDR1 is LNHDA and CDR2 is SQIVND (reference sequence). The V and J ends lost 9 bases and 4 bases, in that order; junction bases with no gene match: 7. The CDR3 coding sequence is TGTGCCAGCTACGGCGGGGGGGTTTACAATGAGCAGTTCTTC. Encoded protein: CASYGGGVYNEQFF.

In its sample, this clonotype was seen many times. The chain couples TRBV12-3 or TRBV12-4 to TRBJ2-3; possibly TRBD2 for D (6 bases). The CDR3 consists of 16 residues. V dropped 5 bases and J dropped 0 bases, with 15 bases sitting between them. The chain's CDR3 is CASSPERLVSTDTQYF. DNA for the CDR3: TGTGCCAGCAGTCCAGAACGACTAGTAAGCACAGATACGCAGTATTTT.

This clonotype appeared many times. This chain links TRBV28 with TRBJ1-5, with 7 bases lining up with TRBD1. Germline V lookup: CDR1 MDHEN, CDR2 SYDVKM. With 5 bases clipped from V and 5 bases from J, the junction kept 9 bases outside the gene matches. This CDR3 is built from 15 residues. The CDR3: CASSRKTGNYQPQHF. The DNA of the CDR3 is TGTGCCAGCAGTCGAAAGACAGGGAATTATCAGCCCCAGCATTTT.

In its sample, this clonotype was seen many times. The gene calls are TRBV15 and TRBJ2-1, with D possibly called TRBD1 or TRBD2 (6 bases each). Germline V lookup: CDR1 LNHNV, CDR2 YYDKDF (reference sequence). Trimming removed 6 bases from V and 0 bases from J, with 18 bases in between. The CDR3 totals 17 residues. CDR3 sequence: CATRPTGSDYSYNEQFF. CDR3 coding DNA: TGTGCCACCAGACCTACAGGGTCGGACTACTCCTACAATGAGCAGTTCTTC.

The table lists this clonotype with many counts. V gene TRBV6-1 combines with J gene TRBJ1-5; weak D call: TRBD1 (5 bases). Trimming took off 8 bases at V and 4 bases at J, with 24 bases between the two ends. Germline V gene data show CDR1 as MNHNS and CDR2 as SASEGT. The CDR3 consists of 17 residues. The CDR3 DNA reads as TGTGCCAGCTTAACCGACCCCTATTCGGGGGGTAATCAGCCCCAGCATTTT. It encodes CASLTDPYSGGNQPQHF.

This clonotype was counted ten times or more. This chain links TRBV11-3 with TRBJ2-7; no clear D. The CDR3 has 15 residues. The V gene's germline CDR1 is SGHNT and CDR2 YENEEA. The V gene lost 6 bases and the J gene lost 2 bases, with 17 bases spanning the gap. CDR3 sequence: CASRQTKHRPYEQYF. In DNA, the CDR3 is TGTGCCAGCAGACAAACAAAGCATCGCCCCTACGAGCAGTACTTC.

The chain has TRBV6-1 and TRBJ1-1; 10 positions match TRBD1. CDR3 length: 13 amino acids. The J segment lost 11 bases and the V segment lost 6 bases, leaving 9 bases of the junction unmatched. CDR1 and CDR2 from the germline V gene are MNHNS and SASEGT. The CDR3 spells CASRPGQGENAFF. The CDR3 DNA follows: TGTGCCAGCAGGCCCGGACAGGGGGAGAACGCTTTCTTT.

This clonotype was seen a few times. The chain's CDR3 is CSVVGRAFQETQYF. As DNA, the CDR3 is TGCAGCGTTGTAGGACGGGCCTTTCAAGAGACCCAGTACTTC. The genes are TRBV29-1 and TRBJ2-5; the D is unclear. Germline V gives CDR1 SQVTM, CDR2 ANQGSEA. The V and J ends lost 4 bases and 2 bases respectively, with 14 bases between them. The CDR3 spans 14 residues.

This clonotype was detected a few times. This chain connects TRBV29-1 to TRBJ1-4; 9 positions agree with TRBD1. This CDR3 spans 16 amino acids. The V and J ends lost 3 bases and 7 bases, in that order; junction bases with no gene match: 12. From germline, CDR1 is SQVTM and CDR2 ANQGSEA. CDR3 sequence reads: CSVDGSPDRGGEKLFF. The CDR3 nucleotides read TGCAGCGTTGATGGGAGCCCGGACAGGGGTGGTGAAAAACTGTTTTTT.

In regard to this clonotype: A much larger clone is a single base away; this may be a read error. The chain couples TRBV29-1 to TRBJ1-5, with TRBD1 identical over 9 bases. Germline V gene data show CDR1 as SQVTM and CDR2 as ANQGSEA. There are 16 residues in the CDR3. The junction had 10 bases not matched to a gene; V was cut back by 4 bases and J by 3 bases. The CDR3 sequence is CSVVPGQGDNNQPQHF. The CDR3 coding sequence is TGCAGCGTTGTCCCGGGACAGGGAGATAACAATCAGCCCCAGCATTTT.

This chain joins TRBV18 and TRBJ2-3, with 7 bases matching TRBD2. The CDR3 runs to 16 residues. CDR1 is KGHSH, CDR2 LQKENI, per germline. V shed 5 bases, J shed 2 bases, and the junction held 10 bases outside the gene matches. In nucleotides, the CDR3 is TGTGCCAGCTCAGGCGACACTAGCGCCGACACAGATACGCAGTATTTT. Residues: CASSGDTSADTDTQYF.

This clonotype was picked up many times. V usage is TRBV4-1 and J usage is TRBJ2-3; no definite D call. The CDR3 has 15 amino acids. In germline, CDR1 is MGHRA, CDR2 YSYEKL. V was pared by 3 bases and J by 1 base, with 11 bases between. The CDR3 here is CASSQHLGCTDTQYF. The CDR3, as DNA: TGCGCCAGCAGCCAGCACCTCGGGTGCACAGATACGCAGTATTTT.

The table lists this clonotype with many counts. The chain has TRBV3-1 and TRBJ2-3; a weak D match, TRBD1 (6 bases). Germline CDR1 is LGHDT and CDR2 is YNNKEL (reference sequence). The V gene lost 4 bases and the J gene lost 6 bases, with 11 bases spanning the gap. This CDR3 contains 13 residues. CDR3 region: CASSRNTGDTQYF. CDR3 nucleotides: TGTGCCAGCAGCCGAAATACAGGGGATACGCAGTATTTT.

This clonotype was counted a few times. This sequence joins TRBV30 and TRBJ2-4, with 13 nucleotides matching TRBD2. With V trimmed by 2 bases and J by 3 bases, 4 bases remained unmatched. CDR3 length: 16 amino acids. CDR1 GTSNPN and CDR2 SVGIG come from the germline V gene (reference sequence). The CDR3: CAWSTWTSGSKNIQYF. The CDR3 DNA follows: TGTGCCTGGAGTACGTGGACTAGCGGGAGCAAAAACATTCAGTACTTC.

This clonotype was counted at least ten times. V gene TRBV12-3 or TRBV12-4 combines with J gene TRBJ1-5; a weak D match, TRBD1 (5 bases). Trimming left V 3 bases short and J 2 bases short, with 11 bases between. CDR3 length: 15 amino acids. For the CDR3, the DNA is TGTGCCAGCAGTTTTGGGGGAAGGGGCAATCAGCCCCAGCATTTT. This codes for CASSFGGRGNQPQHF.

This clonotype was detected ten times or more. V usage is TRBV18 and J usage is TRBJ2-3; no definite D call. Trimming shortened V by 0 bases and J by 4 bases, and 8 bases separated the two germline ends. CDR1 and CDR2 from the germline V gene are KGHSH and LQKENI. This CDR3 is 14 amino acids long. The CDR3 protein is CASSPPEPADTQYF. The CDR3 nucleotides are TGTGCCAGCTCACCACCTGAACCGGCAGATACGCAGTATTTT. Full variable domain (rest looked up from reference TRBV18 and TRBJ2-3): NAGVMQNPRHLVRRRGQEARLRCSPMKGHSHVYWYRQLPEEGLKFMVYLQKENIIDESGMPKERFSAEFPKEGPSILRIQQVVRGDSAAYFCASSPPEPADTQYFGPGTRLTVL.

This clonotype was recorded at least ten times. The chain uses TRBV11-1 and TRBJ1-1; TRBD1 is a possible D gene (6 bases). CDR3 length: 13 amino acids. V shed 4 bases and J shed 6 bases, with 12 bases lying between them. CDR1 is SGHAT and CDR2 is FQDESV in the germline V gene (reference sequence). The CDR3 reads CASSSLQGAEAFF. As DNA, the CDR3 is TGTGCCAGCAGCTCATTACAGGGTGCTGAAGCTTTCTTT.

The chain links TRBV29-1 to TRBJ2-3; 9 positions agree with TRBD1. Germline V gene sequence: CDR1 SQVTM, CDR2 ANQGSEA. Trimming cost V 3 bases and J 3 bases; bases outside gene matches: 16. This CDR3 is built from 18 residues. DNA for the CDR3: TGCAGCGTTGATGCGTATTGGACAGGGGTTAGCAAGACAGATACGCAGTATTTT. It is translated as CSVDAYWTGVSKTDTQYF.

In its sample, this clonotype was seen many times. This chain connects TRBV11-2 to TRBJ2-5; D unclear. The germline V gene has CDR1 SGHAT and CDR2 FQNNGV. The CDR3 loop spans 13 amino acids. Trimming left V 5 bases short and J 5 bases short, with 12 bases between. CDR3 region: CASSPGRFETQYF. CDR3 nucleotide sequence: TGTGCCAGCAGCCCCGGTCGGTTCGAGACCCAGTACTTC. The full variable domain, its missing parts supplied by reference TRBV11-2 and TRBJ2-5, is EAGVAQSPRYKIIEKRQSVAFWCNPISGHATLYWYQQILGQGPKLLIQFQNNGVVDDSQLPKDRFSAERLKGVDSTLKIQPAKLEDSAVYLCASSPGRFETQYFGPGTRLLVL.

The sample holds many counts of this clonotype. The chain joins TRBV24-1 to TRBJ1-2; D might be TRBD1 (6 bases). This CDR3 has 15 amino acids. CDR1 and CDR2 (germline): KGHDR, SFDVKD. Trimming took 5 bases from V and 3 from J, leaving 15 bases between them. CDR3 DNA: TGTGCCACCAGTGGGGGGGCCAGGGACGACTATGGCTACACCTTC. Translating it yields CATSGGARDDYGYTF.

In its sample, this clonotype was seen many times. The chain has TRBV7-9 and TRBJ1-1; D perhaps matches TRBD1 (5 bases). The germline V and J ends were trimmed by 3 bases and 4 bases, with 21 bases remaining between them. CDR1 SEHNR and CDR2 FQNEAQ come from the germline V gene (reference sequence). This CDR3 is built from 17 residues. The CDR3 sequence is CASSLLYGGDRATEAFF. The CDR3 DNA sequence: TGTGCCAGCAGCTTGTTATATGGTGGCGACAGAGCCACTGAAGCTTTCTTT. Supplemented by reference TRBV7-9 and TRBJ1-1, the full variable domain reads DTGVSQNPRHKITKRGQNVTFRCDPISEHNRLYWYRQTLGQGPEFLTYFQNEAQLEKSRLLSDRFSAERPKGSFSTLEIQRTEQGDSAMYLCASSLLYGGDRATEAFFGQGTRLTVV.

The table lists this clonotype with many counts. The V gene is TRBV20-1, the J gene TRBJ2-3; unclear D gene. V lost 5 bases to trimming and J lost 2 bases, with 14 bases between them. Germline CDR1 and CDR2: DFQATT and SNEGSKA (reference sequence). The CDR3 is 14 amino acids. Here the CDR3 reads CSAPGPWTTDTQYF. The CDR3 DNA is TGCAGTGCTCCCGGACCTTGGACCACAGATACGCAGTATTTT.

This clonotype was counted ten times or more. The chain carries TRBV3-1 and TRBJ2-1, with TRBD2 identical over 10 bases. V lost 0 bases to trimming and J lost 7 bases; unmatched junction nucleotides: 3. The length of the CDR3 is 15 residues. Germline V gene sequence: CDR1 LGHDT, CDR2 YNNKEL (reference sequence). Written as DNA, the CDR3 is TGTGCCAGCAGCCAAGACCCTAGCGGGAGAAATGAGCAGTTCTTC. It specifies CASSQDPSGRNEQFF.

This chain links TRBV2 with TRBJ2-7, with 9 nucleotides matching TRBD2. Per germline, CDR1 SNHLY and CDR2 FYNNEI. V dropped 2 bases and J dropped 3; count of bases not matched to a gene: 17. This CDR3 spans 19 amino acids. The CDR3, as DNA: TGTGCCAGCAGTGAAAAGTCGGGACTAGCCAATAATCTCGTCTACGAGCAGTACGTC. Its translation: CASSEKSGLANNLVYEQYV.